The rows below give T cell receptor beta chains drawn from one sample of a study of blood T cell repertoires in COVID-19. Some clones are missing from TCRdb's copy, which holds only in-frame ones; the method was immunoSEQ multiplex PCR. The sample has around 97,000 clones, around 82% seen once. The specimen was peripheral blood. The receptors come from a human donor in a cohort sampled during active or convalescent COVID-19. The CDR3 runs from the conserved cysteine through the conserved F or W. D genes are given only for firm matches. Clone size is shown for a subset of rows, as once, few, many or a class of expanded clone.

clone_size	cdr3_length	d_call	v_call	j_call	cdr3_nt	cdr3_aa
.	14	TRBD1	TRBV6-5	TRBJ1-2	TGTGCCAGCAGAGACGGACAGGGGGTAGGTGGCTACACCTTC	CASRDGQGVGGYTF
.	14	TRBD1	TRBV7-9	TRBJ1-2	TGTGCCAGCAGCTCGACAGGGGTGATCTATGGCTACACCTTC	CASSSTGVIYGYTF
once	14	.	TRBV6-5	TRBJ1-2	TGTGCCAGCAGCCCCGGCAGGGGCGGCTATGGCTACACCTTC	CASSPGRGGYGYTF
.	14	.	TRBV4-3	TRBJ2-7	TGCGCCAGCAGCCAAGACGCGGGACGCTACGAGCAGTACTTC	CASSQDAGRYEQYF
.	12	.	TRBV7-9	TRBJ1-5	TGTGCCAGCAGCTTAGACGGGGGGTACCAGCATTTT	CASSLDGGYQHF
.	14	.	TRBV27	TRBJ2-7	TGTGCCAGCAGTTTAACGAAGCTGTCCTACGAGCAGTACTTC	CASSLTKLSYEQYF
.	14	.	TRBV5-1	TRBJ1-4	TGCGCCAGCAGCTTGGAGGCGGTTAATGAAAAACTGTTTTTT	CASSLEAVNEKLFF
.	12	TRBD1	TRBV11-2	TRBJ2-2	TGTGCCAGCAGCGACAGGGTAGGGGAGCTGTTTTTT	CASSDRVGELFF
.	12	.	TRBV6-6	TRBJ2-7	TGTGCCAGCAGTCCCCAAGCGTACGAGCAGTACTTC	CASSPQAYEQYF
.	14	.	TRBV5-1	TRBJ1-1	TGCGCCAGCAGCTTGGCCATCATGAACACTGAAGCTTTCTTT	CASSLAIMNTEAFF
once	15	TRBD1	TRBV6-2/TRBV6-3	TRBJ1-5	TGTGCCAGCAGTTACACTACAGGGGTTAGACAGCCCCAGCATTTT	CASSYTTGVRQPQHF
.	15	TRBD2	TRBV18	TRBJ2-3	TGTGCCACCACCACCTTCGGGGGGGCCGCAGATACGCAGTATTTT	CATTTFGGAADTQYF
.	13	.	TRBV24-1	TRBJ2-1	TGTGCCACCAGTGTATCAGGGCTCAATGAGCAGTTCTTC	CATSVSGLNEQFF
.	12	.	TRBV6-5	TRBJ1-2	TGTGCCAGCAGCGCTTCTTGGGCTGGCTACACCTTC	CASSASWAGYTF
once	14	.	TRBV3-1/TRBV3-2	TRBJ2-4	TGTGCCAGCAGCCAAGATGCCTCAGGTCAGAGACAGTACTTC	CASSQDASGQRQYF
once	14	TRBD1	TRBV5-1	TRBJ1-2	TGCGCCAGCAGCTTTAGACAGGGGGAAGATGGCTACACCTTC	CASSFRQGEDGYTF
few	14	.	TRBV10-3	TRBJ1-3	TGTGCCATCAGATGGACAGTAGCCGGAAACACCATATATTTT	CAIRWTVAGNTIYF
.	16	TRBD1	TRBV5-4	TRBJ2-3	TGTGCCAGCAGCCCCCTGGCAGGGGGACACACAGATACGCAGTATTTT	CASSPLAGGHTDTQYF
.	12	TRBD1	TRBV12-3/TRBV12-4	TRBJ1-5	TGTGCCAGCAGGGGACAGAATCAGCCCCAGCATTTT	CASRGQNQPQHF
.	15	TRBD1	TRBV11-3	TRBJ1-1	TGTGCCAGCAGCCTGGAGACAGGGTTTTACACTGAAGCTTTCTTT	CASSLETGFYTEAFF
.	15	.	TRBV5-4	TRBJ1-1	TGTGCCAGCAGCTTTGGACTTTCAATGAACACTGAAGCTTTCTTT	CASSFGLSMNTEAFF
.	12	.	TRBV12-3/TRBV12-4	TRBJ1-2	TGTGCCAGCAGTTCCGTGGGGGGGGGCTACACCTTC	CASSSVGGGYTF
.	12	.	TRBV10-3	TRBJ1-1	TGTGCCATCAGGGCCTTGAGGGCTGAAGCTTTCTTT	CAIRALRAEAFF
few	15	TRBD1	TRBV5-1	TRBJ2-1	TGCGCCAGCACGATCCCGGGACAGGGGTACAATGAGCAGTTCTTC	CASTIPGQGYNEQFF
.	14	.	TRBV19	TRBJ1-4	TGTGCCAGTAGTACGGGAGGGGCTAATGAAAAACTGTTTTTT	CASSTGGANEKLFF
.	13	.	TRBV5-1	TRBJ1-5	TGCGCCAGCAGCCCCCCGGGAAATCAGCCCCAGCATTTT	CASSPPGNQPQHF
.	16	TRBD2	TRBV30	TRBJ2-1	TGTGCCTGGAAAAACCCGGGCGGGGGGGCCTTCAATGAGCAGTTCTTC	CAWKNPGGGAFNEQFF
.	18	TRBD1	TRBV20-1	TRBJ1-1	TGCAGTGCTAGTTCCCCCGGACAGGGGCTATACTTGAACACTGAAGCTTTCTTT	CSASSPGQGLYLNTEAFF
.	13	.	TRBV12-3/TRBV12-4	TRBJ1-1	TGTGCCAGCAGCATAGGAGGTTACACTGAAGCTTTCTTT	CASSIGGYTEAFF
few	13	.	TRBV3-1/TRBV3-2	TRBJ2-4	TGTGCCAGCAGCCAAGATCTGACGGGAAAACAGTACTTC	CASSQDLTGKQYF
few	12	TRBD1	TRBV28	TRBJ1-4	TGTGCCAGCAGTTTGCAGGGGGGAAAACTGTTTTTT	CASSLQGGKLFF
.	14	TRBD2	TRBV28	TRBJ2-7	TGTGCCAGTTCCATAGCGGGAGGGGCCTACGAGCAGTACTTC	CASSIAGGAYEQYF
.	14	.	TRBV27	TRBJ2-7	TGTGCCAGCAGCTCCTGGCCCGCGAGCGGCGAGCAGTACTTC	CASSSWPASGEQYF
.	15	.	TRBV6-5	TRBJ2-1	TGTGCCAGCAGGACCGGGACTTCCTACTACAATGAGCAGTTCTTC	CASRTGTSYYNEQFF
.	15	TRBD2	TRBV19	TRBJ2-1	TGTGCCAGTAGCTACCATTCGGGGGGGCTGAATGAGCAGTTCTTC	CASSYHSGGLNEQFF
.	19	.	TRBV21-1	TRBJ1-4	TGTGCCAGCAGCAAAGCGACCGGGACAGGGTTGGCGACTAATGAAAAACTGTTTTTT	CASSKATGTGLATNEKLFF
many	14	TRBD1	TRBV14	TRBJ1-1	TGTGCCAGCAGCCGAACCGGGACAGGAGGTGAAGCTTTCTTT	CASSRTGTGGEAFF
.	18	TRBD2	TRBV4-2	TRBJ2-3	TGTGCCAGCAGCCAAGAACCCTCTAGCGGGGGGCTAGCAGATACGCAGTATTTT	CASSQEPSSGGLADTQYF
.	15	.	TRBV11-1	TRBJ2-3	TGTGCCAGCAGCTTAGTTGAGGGCCCCACAGATACGCAGTATTTT	CASSLVEGPTDTQYF
.	14	TRBD1	TRBV7-3	TRBJ1-6	TGTGCCAGCAGCCGACAGGGGCTGAATTCACCCCTCCACTTT	CASSRQGLNSPLHF
.	15	.	TRBV14	TRBJ2-1	TGTGCCAGCAGTCTAGCCGGGACAACTTACAATGAGCAGTTCTTC	CASSLAGTTYNEQFF
.	13	TRBD1	TRBV29-1	TRBJ1-6	TGCAGCTTCCGGGACAGGGGAGACTCACCCCTCCACTTT	CSFRDRGDSPLHF
.	16	.	TRBV11-3	TRBJ1-6	TGTGCCAGCAGCCGGTATGAGGGGGGGAAAGGATCACCCCTCCACTTT	CASSRYEGGKGSPLHF
.	13	TRBD1	TRBV6-6	TRBJ2-2	TGTGCCAGCAGCTTGGGACAGACCGGGGAGCTGTTTTTT	CASSLGQTGELFF
many	13	.	TRBV28	TRBJ2-5	TGTGCCAGCAGCCCCGGTCACCAAGAGACCCAGTACTTC	CASSPGHQETQYF
.	15	.	TRBV10-3	TRBJ1-4	TGTGCCATCGCGGATGGAGCAGGGGTTAATGAAAAACTGTTTTTT	CAIADGAGVNEKLFF
.	16	.	TRBV18	TRBJ1-1	TGTGCCAGCTCCCCTCGGCGAGGGGCGGGGGACACTGAAGCTTTCTTT	CASSPRRGAGDTEAFF
.	13	.	TRBV7-2	TRBJ2-7	TGTGCCAGCAGCTTAAGCACCCCCTACGAGCAGTACTTC	CASSLSTPYEQYF